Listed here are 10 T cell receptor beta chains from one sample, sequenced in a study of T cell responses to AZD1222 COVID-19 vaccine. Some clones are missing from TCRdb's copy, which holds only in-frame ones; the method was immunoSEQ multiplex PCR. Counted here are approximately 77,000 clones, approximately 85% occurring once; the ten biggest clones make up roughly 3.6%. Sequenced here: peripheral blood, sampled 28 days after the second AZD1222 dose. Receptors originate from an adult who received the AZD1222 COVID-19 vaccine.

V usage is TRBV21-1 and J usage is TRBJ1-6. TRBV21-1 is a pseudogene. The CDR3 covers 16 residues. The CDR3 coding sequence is TGTGCCAGCAGCACCCGCTCGAGGGAGGCCTGTCCACCCCTCCACTTT. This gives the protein CASSTRSREACPPLHF.

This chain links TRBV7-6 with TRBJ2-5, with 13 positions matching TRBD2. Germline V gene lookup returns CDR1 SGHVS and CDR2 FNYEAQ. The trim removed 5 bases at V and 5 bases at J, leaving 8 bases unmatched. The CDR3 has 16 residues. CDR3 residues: CASSATSGRAGETQYF. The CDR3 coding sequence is TGTGCCAGCAGCGCAACTAGCGGGAGGGCCGGGGAGACCCAGTACTTC.

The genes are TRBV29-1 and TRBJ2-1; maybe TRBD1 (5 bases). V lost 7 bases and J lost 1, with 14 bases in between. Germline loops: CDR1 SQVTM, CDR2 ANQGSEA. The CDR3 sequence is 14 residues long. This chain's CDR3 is CSGTQGLSYNEQFF. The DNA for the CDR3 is TGCAGCGGAACGCAGGGTCTATCCTACAATGAGCAGTTCTTC.

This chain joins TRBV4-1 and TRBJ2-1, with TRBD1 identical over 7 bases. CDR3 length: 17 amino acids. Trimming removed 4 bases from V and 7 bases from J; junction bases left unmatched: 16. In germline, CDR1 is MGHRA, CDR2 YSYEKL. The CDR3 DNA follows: TGCGCCAGCAGCCCGAGGTTGAGGGGGCGCTTGGGGAATGAGCAGTTCTTC. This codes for CASSPRLRGRLGNEQFF.

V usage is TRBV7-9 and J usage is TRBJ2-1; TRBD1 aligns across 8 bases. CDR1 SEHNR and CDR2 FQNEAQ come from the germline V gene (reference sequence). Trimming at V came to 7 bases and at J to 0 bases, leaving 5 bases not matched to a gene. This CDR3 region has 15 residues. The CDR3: CASTLDRDSYNEQFF. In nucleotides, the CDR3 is TGTGCCAGCACCTTGGACAGGGACTCCTACAATGAGCAGTTCTTC.

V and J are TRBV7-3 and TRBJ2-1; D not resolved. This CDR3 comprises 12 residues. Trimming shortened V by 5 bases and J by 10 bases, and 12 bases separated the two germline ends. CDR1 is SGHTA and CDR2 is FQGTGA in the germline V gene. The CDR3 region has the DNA TGTGCCAGCAGCAACCAAGGTGGAGAGCAGTTCTTC. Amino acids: CASSNQGGEQFF.

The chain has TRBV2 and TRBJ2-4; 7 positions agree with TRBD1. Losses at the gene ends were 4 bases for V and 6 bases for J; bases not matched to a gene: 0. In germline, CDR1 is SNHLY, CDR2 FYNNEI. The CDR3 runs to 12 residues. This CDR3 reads CASSGTGNIQYF. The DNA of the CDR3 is TGTGCCAGCAGTGGGACAGGAAACATTCAGTACTTC.

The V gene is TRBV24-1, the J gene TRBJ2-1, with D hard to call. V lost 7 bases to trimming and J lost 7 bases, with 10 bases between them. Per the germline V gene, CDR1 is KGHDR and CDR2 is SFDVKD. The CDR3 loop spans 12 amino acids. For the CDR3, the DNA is TGTGCCACCAGCCCCGAGTCTAATGAGCAGTTCTTC. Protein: CATSPESNEQFF.

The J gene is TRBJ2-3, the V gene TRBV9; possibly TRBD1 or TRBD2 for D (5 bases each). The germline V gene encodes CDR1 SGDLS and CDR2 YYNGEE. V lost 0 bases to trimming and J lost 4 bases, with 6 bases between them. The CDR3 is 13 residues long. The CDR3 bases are TGTGCCAGCAGCGTAGTGGGGGCAGATACGCAGTATTTT. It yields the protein CASSVVGADTQYF.

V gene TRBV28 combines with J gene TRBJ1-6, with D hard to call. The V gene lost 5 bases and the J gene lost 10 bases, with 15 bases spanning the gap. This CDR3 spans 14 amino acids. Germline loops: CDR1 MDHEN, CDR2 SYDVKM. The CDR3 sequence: CASSTGGFGSPLHF. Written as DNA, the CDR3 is TGTGCCAGCAGTACCGGAGGCTTTGGATCACCCCTCCACTTT.